Reported below is one TCR beta chain. From germline, CDR1 is SGHTS and CDR2 YDEGEE. This CDR3 region has 13 residues. V was cut by 0 bases and J by 2 bases, with 4 bases left in between. Here immunoSEQ multiplex PCR was the method, and the copy in TCRdb shows in-frame clones only, minus some. Of tens of thousands of clones in the sample, around 80% were seen once. This record comes from a study of OX40 agonist ivuxolimab in advanced cancers. The gene calls are TRBV5-8 and TRBJ2-3, with D unclear. The sample here was CD4+ or CD8+ T cells sorted from blood, taken in a trial of the OX40 agonist ivuxolimab. The TCR comes from an adult with an advanced solid tumor such as melanoma, head and neck, liver or kidney cancer. The DNA of the CDR3 is TGTGCCAGCAGCTTGGGTTCCACAGATACGCAGTATTTT. Its protein is CASSLGSTDTQYF.